The 21 T cell receptor beta chains below all came from one sample that was sequenced in a study of OX40 agonist ivuxolimab in advanced cancers. Measured with immunoSEQ multiplex PCR; TCRdb has only the in-frame clones, and not every one. The data contain roughly 66,000 clones, roughly 80% of them singletons. Sequences were derived from CD4+ or CD8+ T cells sorted from blood, sampled in a trial of the OX40 agonist ivuxolimab. All receptors come from an adult with an advanced solid tumor such as melanoma, head and neck, liver or kidney cancer.

J is TRBJ1-5 and V is TRBV30, with D tentatively TRBD1 (5 bases). V was pared by 5 bases and J by 2 bases, with 13 bases between. CDR1 is GTSNPN, CDR2 SVGIG, per germline (reference sequence). The CDR3 length is 14 residues. The CDR3 here is CAWSQGIGNQPQHF. CDR3 bases: TGTGCCTGGTCTCAGGGAATCGGCAATCAGCCCCAGCATTTT.

The rearrangement uses TRBV11-2 and TRBJ2-5; perhaps TRBD2 as D (5 bases). Germline CDR1 and CDR2: SGHAT and FQNNGV. The CDR3 is 15 amino acids. Trimming pared 2 bases from V and 1 base from J, leaving 11 bases between. CDR3 loop: CASSLYSGVQETQYF. CDR3 bases: TGTGCCAGCAGCTTATACTCCGGGGTCCAAGAGACCCAGTACTTC.

The chain uses TRBV29-1 and TRBJ2-5; 7 bases match TRBD2. The CDR3 runs 11 residues. The V and J ends lost 7 bases and 5 bases, in that order; junction bases with no gene match: 4. The germline V gene encodes CDR1 SQVTM and CDR2 ANQGSEA. The CDR3, as DNA: TGCAGCGGACTAGCCCGGGAGACCCAGTACTTC. This translates into CSGLARETQYF.

The chain is built from TRBV11-2 and TRBJ2-7; 10 bases are a match to TRBD1. Germline CDR1 SGHAT, CDR2 FQNNGV. The CDR3 has 15 amino acids. Trimming took 4 bases from V and 6 from J; bases not matched to a gene: 9. CDR3 amino acids: CASSSSGTGAGEQYF. CDR3 coding DNA: TGTGCCAGCAGCTCCTCCGGGACAGGGGCTGGCGAGCAGTACTTC.

The V and J genes are TRBV7-2 and TRBJ2-7, with 9 positions matching TRBD1. CDR1 is SGHTA, CDR2 FQGNSA, per germline. Unmatched junction bases numbered 6, after V lost 5 bases and J lost 7 bases. The CDR3 has 13 residues. The CDR3 sequence: CASSGNRGLEQYF. CDR3 DNA sequence: TGTGCCAGCAGCGGTAACAGGGGGCTGGAGCAGTACTTC.

For the CDR3, the DNA is TGTGCCAGCAGCTTTGGTGACAACTATGGCTACACCTTC. Translation: CASSFGDNYGYTF. This chain joins TRBV7-2 and TRBJ1-2; D remains ambiguous. V was shortened by 3 bases and J by 2 bases, with 7 bases between the two germline ends. The CDR3 totals 13 residues. Per the germline V gene, CDR1 is SGHTA and CDR2 is FQGNSA.

V usage is TRBV5-6 and J usage is TRBJ2-3, with D possibly TRBD2 on 5 matching bases. CDR3 length equals 17 residues. Deletions cut 2 bases from V and 0 bases from J, with 16 bases between. The germline V gene encodes CDR1 SGHDT and CDR2 YYEEEE. The CDR3 loop is CASSFTGNRVSTDTQYF. The CDR3 DNA reads TGTGCCAGCAGCTTTACCGGGAACAGAGTTAGCACAGATACGCAGTATTTT.

This chain links TRBV7-7 with TRBJ2-3; maybe TRBD2 (6 bases). CDR1 is SSHAT, CDR2 FNYEAQ, per germline (reference sequence). Trimming removed 5 bases at V and 3 bases at J, with 15 bases between. The CDR3 length is 15 residues. The chain's CDR3 is CASSPGTLGTDTQYF. CDR3 bases: TGTGCCAGCAGCCCAGGGACTCTGGGGACAGATACGCAGTATTTT.

This clone was seen only once. This chain uses TRBV4-1 with TRBJ2-3, with 9 bases matching TRBD2. V trimming: 5 bases; J trimming: 3 bases; junction bases outside the gene matches: 3. CDR3 length: 14 amino acids. Germline CDR1 MGHRA, CDR2 YSYEKL. The chain's CDR3 is CASSSSGSTDTQYF. The CDR3 nucleotides read TGCGCCAGCAGCAGTAGCGGGAGTACAGATACGCAGTATTTT.

The chain employs TRBV13 and TRBJ2-2; D is perhaps TRBD1 (6 bases). Trimming left V 4 bases short and J 6 bases short, with 15 bases between. The CDR3 extends over 15 amino acids. Germline V CDR1 and CDR2: PRHDT, FYEKMQ (reference sequence). The CDR3 DNA follows: TGTGCCAGCAGCTCGACAGGCAGGGTTCCCGGGGAGCTGTTTTTT. It translates to CASSSTGRVPGELFF.

The V call is TRBV2, the J call TRBJ2-1, with D hard to call. The CDR3 length is 12 residues. V was clipped by 2 bases and J by 10 bases, with 9 bases between them. From germline, CDR1 is SNHLY and CDR2 FYNNEI. In DNA form, the CDR3 reads TGTGCCAGCAGTGAAACGTCTAGAGAGCAGTTCTTC. Translation gives CASSETSREQFF.

V usage is TRBV2 and J usage is TRBJ1-1; 9 bases align to TRBD1. Germline assignment: CDR1 SNHLY and CDR2 FYNNEI. V was clipped by 7 bases and J by 0 bases; unmatched bases: 6. The CDR3 covers 15 residues. This CDR3 reads CASTGQGMVNTEAFF. CDR3 DNA sequence: TGTGCCAGCACCGGACAGGGGATGGTGAACACTGAAGCTTTCTTT.

This clone occurred once. CDR3 sequence: CASSLPRLAGIQETQYF. CDR3 sequence (DNA): TGCGCCAGCAGCTTGCCCCGACTAGCGGGGATCCAAGAGACCCAGTACTTC. The V and J genes are TRBV5-1 and TRBJ2-5; 11 positions match TRBD2. The CDR3 consists of 17 residues. In germline, CDR1 is SGHRS, CDR2 YFSETQ. With 1 base clipped from V and 1 base from J, the junction kept 6 bases outside the gene matches.

The rearrangement links TRBV11-3 to TRBJ2-3; D is possibly TRBD1 (5 bases). Per germline, CDR1 SGHNT and CDR2 YENEEA. CDR3 length: 15 amino acids. Trimming shortened V by 5 bases and J by 2 bases, and 14 bases separated the two germline ends. CDR3 DNA sequence: TGTGCCAGCAGCGCTACATGGGGCAACACAGATACGCAGTATTTT. This translates into CASSATWGNTDTQYF.

The rearrangement uses TRBV28 and TRBJ1-5; a possible D gene is TRBD1 (5 bases). V was pared by 4 bases and J by 1 base, with 8 bases between. This CDR3 spans 14 amino acids. Germline CDR1 reads MDHEN; CDR2 reads SYDVKM. The CDR3 nucleotides read TGTGCCAGCAGTTCCCGACAGAGCAATCAGCCCCAGCATTTT. Its translation is CASSSRQSNQPQHF.

There are a few counts of this clone. The chain recombines TRBV27 with TRBJ2-2; D call uncertain. The CDR3 is 12 residues long. The V gene lost 0 bases and the J gene lost 5 bases, with 1 base spanning the gap. Germline V lookup: CDR1 MNHEY, CDR2 SMNVEV (reference sequence). The CDR3 spells CASSLSTGELFF. The CDR3 bases are TGTGCCAGCAGTTTATCGACCGGGGAGCTGTTTTTT.

This clone occurred once. The chain carries TRBV5-4 and TRBJ2-3, with D uncertain. CDR1 and CDR2 from the germline V gene are SGHNT and YYREEE (reference sequence). Trimming took off 1 base at V and 1 base at J, with 10 bases between the two ends. The CDR3 loop spans 15 amino acids. The CDR3 coding sequence is TGTGCCAGCAGCTTGCAACGAGGACGCACAGATACGCAGTATTTT. Protein product: CASSLQRGRTDTQYF.

In its sample, this clone ranks as medium-sized. This chain connects TRBV2 to TRBJ2-7; D uncertain. Looked up from germline, CDR1 is SNHLY and CDR2 is FYNNEI. Trimming pared 2 bases from V and 12 bases from J, leaving 14 bases between. This CDR3 region has 12 residues. The CDR3 here is CASSERVSARYF. CDR3 nucleotides: TGTGCCAGCAGTGAACGGGTCAGCGCGCGGTACTTC. The entire variable domain, with the rest obtained from reference TRBV2 and TRBJ2-7, is as follows: EPEVTQTPSHQVTQMGQEVILRCVPISNHLYFYWYRQILGQKVEFLVSFYNNEISEKSEIFDDQFSVERPDGSNFTLKIRSTKLEDSAMYFCASSERVSARYFGPGTRLTVT.

V usage is TRBV6-4 and J usage is TRBJ2-3; D possibly corresponds to TRBD2 (6 bases). This CDR3 contains 13 residues. Deletions cut 5 bases from V and 5 bases from J, with 11 bases between. Germline CDR1 is MRHNA and CDR2 is SNTAGT. CDR3 bases: TGTGCCAGCAGTACCGACGGGGGAGATACGCAGTATTTT. Translated: CASSTDGGDTQYF.

The CDR3 region is CASSPFDAGELFF. The CDR3 DNA sequence: TGTGCCAGCAGCCCCTTTGATGCCGGGGAGCTGTTTTTT. The chain employs TRBV7-2 and TRBJ2-2; D unclear. The CDR3 runs to 13 residues. Trimming shortened V by 5 bases and J by 6 bases, and 10 bases separated the two germline ends. CDR1 is SGHTA, CDR2 FQGNSA, per germline. Drawing the rest from reference TRBV7-2 and TRBJ2-2, the complete variable domain is GAGVSQSPSNKVTEKGKDVELRCDPISGHTALYWYRQSLGQGLEFLIYFQGNSAPDKSGLPSDRFSAERTGGSVSTLTIQRTQQEDSAVYLCASSPFDAGELFFGEGSRLTVL.

By sample share, this clone is medium-sized. This sequence joins TRBV5-4 and TRBJ1-2; D call uncertain. This CDR3 has 14 residues. Trimming removed 0 bases from V and 10 bases from J, with 16 bases in between. In germline, CDR1 is SGHNT, CDR2 YYREEE (reference sequence). Here the CDR3 DNA reads TGTGCCAGCAGCTTGGCCGATGAGGGTGTGTACTACACCTTC. This encodes CASSLADEGVYYTF.